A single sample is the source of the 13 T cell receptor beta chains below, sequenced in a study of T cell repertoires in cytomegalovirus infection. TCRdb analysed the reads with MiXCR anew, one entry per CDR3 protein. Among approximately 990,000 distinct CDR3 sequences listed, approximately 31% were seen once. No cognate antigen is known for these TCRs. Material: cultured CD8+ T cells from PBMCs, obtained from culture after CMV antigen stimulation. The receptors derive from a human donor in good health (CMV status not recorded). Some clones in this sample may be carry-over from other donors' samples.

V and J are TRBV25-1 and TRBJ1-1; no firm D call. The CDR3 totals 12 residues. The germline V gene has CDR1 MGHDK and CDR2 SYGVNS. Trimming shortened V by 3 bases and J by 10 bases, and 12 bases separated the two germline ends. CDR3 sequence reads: CASSDPTVGAFF. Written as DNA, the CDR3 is TGTGCCAGCAGTGACCCCACTGTGGGAGCTTTCTTT. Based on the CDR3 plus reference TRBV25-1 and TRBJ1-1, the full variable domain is EADIYQTPRYLVIGTGKKITLECSQTMGHDKMYWYQQDPGMELHLIHYSYGVNSTEKGDLSSESTVSRIRTEHFPLTLESARPSHTSQYLCASSDPTVGAFFGQGTRLTVV.

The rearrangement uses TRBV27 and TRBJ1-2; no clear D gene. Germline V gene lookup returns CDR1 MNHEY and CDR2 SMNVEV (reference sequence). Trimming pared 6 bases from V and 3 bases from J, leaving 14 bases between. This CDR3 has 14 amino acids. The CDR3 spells CASSPASGHYGYTF. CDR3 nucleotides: TGTGCCAGCAGCCCGGCGTCCGGGCACTATGGCTACACCTTC.

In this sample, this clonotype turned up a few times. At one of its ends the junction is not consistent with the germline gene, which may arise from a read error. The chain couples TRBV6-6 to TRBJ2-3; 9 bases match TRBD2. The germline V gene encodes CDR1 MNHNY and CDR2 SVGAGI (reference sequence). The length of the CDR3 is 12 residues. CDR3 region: CASTSGRTSENF. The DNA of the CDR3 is TGTGCCAGCACCTCGGGAAGGACTAGCGAGAATTTT.

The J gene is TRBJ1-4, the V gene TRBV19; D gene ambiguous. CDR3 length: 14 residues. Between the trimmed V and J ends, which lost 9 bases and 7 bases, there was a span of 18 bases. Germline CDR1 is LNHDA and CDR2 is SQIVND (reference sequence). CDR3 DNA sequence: TGTGCCAGCTCAAGTTTACGAGGGATTGAAAAACTGTTTTTT. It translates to CASSSLRGIEKLFF.

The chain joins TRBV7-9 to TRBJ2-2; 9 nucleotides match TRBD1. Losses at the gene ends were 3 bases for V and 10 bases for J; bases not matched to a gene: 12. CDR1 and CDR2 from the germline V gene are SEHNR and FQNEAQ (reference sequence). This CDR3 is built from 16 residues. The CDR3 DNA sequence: TGTGCCAGCAGCTTTGGGACAGGGTCGATTGTCGTGGAGCTGTTTTTT. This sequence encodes CASSFGTGSIVVELFF.

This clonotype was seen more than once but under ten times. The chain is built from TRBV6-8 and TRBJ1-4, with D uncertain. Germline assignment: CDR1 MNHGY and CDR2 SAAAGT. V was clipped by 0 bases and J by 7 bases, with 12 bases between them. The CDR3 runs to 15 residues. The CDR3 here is CASSYSVTRGEKLFF. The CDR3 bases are TGTGCCAGCAGTTACTCCGTGACCAGAGGTGAAAAACTGTTTTTT.

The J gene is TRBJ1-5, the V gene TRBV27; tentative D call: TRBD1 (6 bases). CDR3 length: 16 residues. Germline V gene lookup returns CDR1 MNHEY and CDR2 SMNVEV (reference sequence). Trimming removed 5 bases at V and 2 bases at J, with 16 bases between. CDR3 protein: CASSKAGAVGNQPQHF. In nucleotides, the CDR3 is TGTGCCAGCAGTAAGGCGGGGGCGGTTGGCAATCAGCCCCAGCATTTT.

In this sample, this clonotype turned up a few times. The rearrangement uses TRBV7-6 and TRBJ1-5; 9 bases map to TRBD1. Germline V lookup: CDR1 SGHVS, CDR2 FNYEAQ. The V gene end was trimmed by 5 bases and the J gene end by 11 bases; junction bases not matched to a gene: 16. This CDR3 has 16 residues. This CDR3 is CASSATGTGSLLTQHF. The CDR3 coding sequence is TGTGCCAGCAGCGCAACCGGGACAGGGTCTTTATTGACCCAGCATTTT.

Here the CDR3 reads CASSLVGWTRPNEQFF. For the CDR3, the DNA is TGTGCCAGCAGCTTAGTAGGGTGGACTCGCCCCAATGAGCAGTTCTTC. The chain has TRBV7-6 and TRBJ2-1; the D gene is possibly TRBD2 (5 bases). Germline lookup yields CDR1 SGHVS and CDR2 FNYEAQ. V was trimmed by 1 base and J by 6 bases, leaving 16 bases between them. This CDR3 comprises 16 residues.

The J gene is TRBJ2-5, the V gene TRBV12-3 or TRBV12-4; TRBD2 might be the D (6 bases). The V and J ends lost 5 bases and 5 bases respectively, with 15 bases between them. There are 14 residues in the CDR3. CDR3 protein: CASSQGGGVETQYF. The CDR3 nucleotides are TGTGCCAGCAGTCAGGGAGGCGGGGTGGAGACCCAGTACTTC.

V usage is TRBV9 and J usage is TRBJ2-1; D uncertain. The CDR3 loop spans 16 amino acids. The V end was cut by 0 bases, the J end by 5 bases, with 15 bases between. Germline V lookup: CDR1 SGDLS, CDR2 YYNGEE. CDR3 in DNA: TGTGCCAGCAGCGTAGCTTGGTCCGGTGGGAACAATGAGCAGTTCTTC. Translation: CASSVAWSGGNNEQFF.

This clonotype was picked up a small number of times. The CDR3 reads CASSLSRQGRGQPQHF. CDR3 in DNA: TGTGCCAGCAGTTTATCACGGCAGGGTCGGGGTCAGCCCCAGCATTTT. This chain links TRBV28 with TRBJ1-5; maybe TRBD1 (5 bases). CDR1 and CDR2 from the germline V gene are MDHEN and SYDVKM. V lost 1 base to trimming and J lost 6 bases, with 16 bases between them. This CDR3 region has 16 residues.

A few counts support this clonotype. CDR3 bases: TGTGCCACCAAATCCACAACCCAGTTTTCAAACACTGAAGCTTTCTTT. Translation: CATKSTTQFSNTEAFF. The chain employs TRBV2 and TRBJ1-1; D ambiguous. The CDR3 consists of 16 residues. The V gene's germline CDR1 is SNHLY and CDR2 FYNNEI. V was shortened by 10 bases and J by 2 bases, with 23 bases between the two germline ends.